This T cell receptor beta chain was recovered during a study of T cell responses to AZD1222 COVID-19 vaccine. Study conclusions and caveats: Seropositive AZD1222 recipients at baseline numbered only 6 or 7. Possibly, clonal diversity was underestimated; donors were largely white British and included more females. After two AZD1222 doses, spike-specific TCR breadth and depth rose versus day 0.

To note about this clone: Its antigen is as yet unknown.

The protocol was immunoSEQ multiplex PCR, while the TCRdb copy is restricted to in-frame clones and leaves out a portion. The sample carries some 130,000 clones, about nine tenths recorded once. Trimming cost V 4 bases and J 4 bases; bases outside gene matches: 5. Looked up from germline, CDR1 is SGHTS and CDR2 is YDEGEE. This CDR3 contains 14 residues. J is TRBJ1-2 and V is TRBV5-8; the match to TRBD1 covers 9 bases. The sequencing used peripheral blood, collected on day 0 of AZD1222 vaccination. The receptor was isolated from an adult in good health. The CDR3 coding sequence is TGTGCCAGCAGCCGGAAGGGACAGGGCTATGGCTACACCTTC. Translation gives CASSRKGQGYGYTF.